This T cell receptor (beta chain) was profiled in a study of graft-versus-host responses after intestinal transplantation. In the study overall: Multivisceral, liver-intestinal, or isolated intestinal grafts went to recipients. Uniformly, recipients were administered anti-thymocyte globulin induction with subsequent tacrolimus and steroids for roughly three years. Study findings and constraints: High graft-versus-host to host-versus-graft clonal ratios were seen in allografts of patients with graft-donor T cell macrochimerism.

Germline assignment: CDR1 MGHRA and CDR2 YSYEKL. Trimming cost V 3 bases and J 1 base, with 19 bases left between them. The CDR3 has 17 residues. Turning to this clone: The antigen is unknown.

Generated by immunoSEQ multiplex PCR, the TCRdb table keeps only in-frame clones and is missing some. The repertoire holds more than 95,000 clones, with about 90% as singletons. The sample here was unstimulated CD4+ T cells sorted from spleen or lymph node cells, taken before intestinal transplant. This TCR was sampled from a human donor who received an intestinal transplant. V and J are TRBV4-1 and TRBJ2-7; no clear D gene. Here the CDR3 DNA reads TGCGCCAGCAGCCAGTCCATCCTCGCAGCCTCTTCCTACGAGCAGTACTTC. Its protein is CASSQSILAASSYEQYF.